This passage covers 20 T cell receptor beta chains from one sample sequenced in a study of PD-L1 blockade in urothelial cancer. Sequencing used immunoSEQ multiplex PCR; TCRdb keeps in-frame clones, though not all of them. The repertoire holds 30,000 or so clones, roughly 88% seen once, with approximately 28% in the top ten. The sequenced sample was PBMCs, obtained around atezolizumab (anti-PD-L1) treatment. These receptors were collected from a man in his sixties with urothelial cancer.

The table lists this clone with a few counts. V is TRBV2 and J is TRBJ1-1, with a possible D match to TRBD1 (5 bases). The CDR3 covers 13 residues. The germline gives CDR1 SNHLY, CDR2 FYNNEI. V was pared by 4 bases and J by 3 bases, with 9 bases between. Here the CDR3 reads CASSGQLYTEAFF. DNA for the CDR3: TGTGCCAGCAGTGGACAGCTATACACTGAAGCTTTCTTT.

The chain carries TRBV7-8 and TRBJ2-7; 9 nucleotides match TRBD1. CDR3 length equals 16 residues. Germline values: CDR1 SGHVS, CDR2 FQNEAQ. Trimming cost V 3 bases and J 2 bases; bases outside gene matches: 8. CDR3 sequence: CASSFKQGAIPYEQYF. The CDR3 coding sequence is TGTGCCAGCAGCTTCAAACAGGGGGCGATCCCCTACGAGCAGTACTTC. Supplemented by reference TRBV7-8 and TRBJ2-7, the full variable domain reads GAGVSQSPRYKVAKRGQDVALRCDPISGHVSLFWYQQALGQGPEFLTYFQNEAQLDKSGLPSDRFFAERPEGSVSTLKIQRTQQEDSAVYLCASSFKQGAIPYEQYFGPGTRLTVT.

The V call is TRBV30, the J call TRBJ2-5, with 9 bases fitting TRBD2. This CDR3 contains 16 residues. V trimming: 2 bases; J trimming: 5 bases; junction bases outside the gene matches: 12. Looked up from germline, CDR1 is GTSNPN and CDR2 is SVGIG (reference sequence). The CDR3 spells CAWSLAAGGPRETQYF. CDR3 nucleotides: TGTGCCTGGAGTCTAGCGGCGGGGGGGCCTAGGGAGACCCAGTACTTC.

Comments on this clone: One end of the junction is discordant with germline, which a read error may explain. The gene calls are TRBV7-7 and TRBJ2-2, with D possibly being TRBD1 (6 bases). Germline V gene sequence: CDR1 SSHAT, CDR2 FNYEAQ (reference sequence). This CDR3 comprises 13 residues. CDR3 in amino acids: CASSLGGAGELFF. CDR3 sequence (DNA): TGTGCTAGCAGCTTAGGGGGAGCCGGGGAGCTGTTTTTT.

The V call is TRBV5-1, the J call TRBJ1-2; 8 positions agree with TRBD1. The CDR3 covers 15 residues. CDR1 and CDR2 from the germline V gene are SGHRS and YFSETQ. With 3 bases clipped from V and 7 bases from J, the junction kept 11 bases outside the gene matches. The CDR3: CASSSRVDRAAGYTF. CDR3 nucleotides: TGCGCCAGCAGCTCAAGAGTGGACAGGGCTGCTGGCTACACCTTC.

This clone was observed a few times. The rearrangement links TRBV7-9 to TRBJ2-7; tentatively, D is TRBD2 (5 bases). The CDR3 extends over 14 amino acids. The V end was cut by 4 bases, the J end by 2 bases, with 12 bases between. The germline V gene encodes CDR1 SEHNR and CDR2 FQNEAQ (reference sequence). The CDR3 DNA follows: TGTGCCAGCAGCTCGGGATCTCAGGCCTACGAGCAGTACTTC. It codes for CASSSGSQAYEQYF.

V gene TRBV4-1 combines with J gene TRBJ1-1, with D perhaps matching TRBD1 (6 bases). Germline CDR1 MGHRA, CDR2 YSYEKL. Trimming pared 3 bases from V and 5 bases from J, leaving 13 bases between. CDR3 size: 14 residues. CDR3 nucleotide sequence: TGCGCCAGCAGCCAGCGAACAGGGCGGACTGAAGCTTTCTTT. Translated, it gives CASSQRTGRTEAFF.

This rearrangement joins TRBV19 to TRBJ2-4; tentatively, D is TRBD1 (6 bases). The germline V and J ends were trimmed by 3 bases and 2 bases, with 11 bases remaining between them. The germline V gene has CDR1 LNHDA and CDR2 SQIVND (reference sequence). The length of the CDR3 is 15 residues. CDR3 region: CASSMSGAPKNIQYF. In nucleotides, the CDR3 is TGTGCCAGTAGTATGTCAGGGGCCCCCAAAAACATTCAGTACTTC. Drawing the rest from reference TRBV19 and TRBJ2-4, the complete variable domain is DGGITQSPKYLFRKEGQNVTLSCEQNLNHDAMYWYRQDPGQGLRLIYYSQIVNDFQKGDIAEGYSVSREKKESFPLTVTSAQKNPTAFYLCASSMSGAPKNIQYFGAGTRLSVL.

CDR3 DNA: TGCGCCAGCAGCCAACGAATCGGACAGAAGAACACTGAAGCTTTCTTT. This translates into CASSQRIGQKNTEAFF. The rearrangement links TRBV5-1 to TRBJ1-1, with D possibly TRBD1 on 6 matching bases. Germline lookup yields CDR1 SGHRS and CDR2 YFSETQ. The V end lost 4 bases, the J end lost 1 base, and 17 bases lay between the germline ends. This CDR3 has 16 residues.

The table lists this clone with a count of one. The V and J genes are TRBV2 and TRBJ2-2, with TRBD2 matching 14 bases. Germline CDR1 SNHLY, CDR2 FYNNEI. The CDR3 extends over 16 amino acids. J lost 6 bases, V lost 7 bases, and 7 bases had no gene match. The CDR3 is CASIGTSGSGSGELFF. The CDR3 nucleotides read TGTGCCAGCATTGGGACTAGCGGGAGTGGGTCCGGGGAGCTGTTTTTT.

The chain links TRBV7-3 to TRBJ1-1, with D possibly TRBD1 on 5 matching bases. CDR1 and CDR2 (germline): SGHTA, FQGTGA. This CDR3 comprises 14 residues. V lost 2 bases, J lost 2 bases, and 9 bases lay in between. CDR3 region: CASSLQGFNTEAFF. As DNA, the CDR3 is TGTGCCAGCAGCTTACAGGGCTTCAACACTGAAGCTTTCTTT.

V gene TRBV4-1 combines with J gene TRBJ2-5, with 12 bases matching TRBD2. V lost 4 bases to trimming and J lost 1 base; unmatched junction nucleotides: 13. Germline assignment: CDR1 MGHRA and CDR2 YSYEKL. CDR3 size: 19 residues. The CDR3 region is CASSPGRVLAGGVQETQYF. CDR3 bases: TGCGCCAGCAGCCCCGGGAGGGTACTAGCGGGAGGTGTCCAAGAGACCCAGTACTTC.

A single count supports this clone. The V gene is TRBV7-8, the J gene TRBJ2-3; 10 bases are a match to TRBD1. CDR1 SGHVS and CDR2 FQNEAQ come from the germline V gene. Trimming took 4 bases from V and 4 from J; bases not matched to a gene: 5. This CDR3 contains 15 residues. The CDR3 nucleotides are TGTGCCAGCAGCTACGGACAGGGGGGGGCAGATACGCAGTATTTT. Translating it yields CASSYGQGGADTQYF.

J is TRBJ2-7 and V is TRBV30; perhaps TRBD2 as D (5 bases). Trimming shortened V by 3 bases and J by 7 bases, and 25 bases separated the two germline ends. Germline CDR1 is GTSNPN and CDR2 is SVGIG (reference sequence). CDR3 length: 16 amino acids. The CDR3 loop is CAWSRSSGRGPQEQYF. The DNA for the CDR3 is TGTGCCTGGAGCCGCTCCAGCGGAAGAGGGCCGCAGGAGCAGTACTTC.

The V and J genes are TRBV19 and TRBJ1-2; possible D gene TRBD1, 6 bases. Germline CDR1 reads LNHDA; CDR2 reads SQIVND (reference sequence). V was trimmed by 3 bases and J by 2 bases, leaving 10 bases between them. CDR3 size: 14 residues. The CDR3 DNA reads TGTGCCAGTAGTATTTACAGGGCCAACTATGGCTACACCTTC. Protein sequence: CASSIYRANYGYTF.

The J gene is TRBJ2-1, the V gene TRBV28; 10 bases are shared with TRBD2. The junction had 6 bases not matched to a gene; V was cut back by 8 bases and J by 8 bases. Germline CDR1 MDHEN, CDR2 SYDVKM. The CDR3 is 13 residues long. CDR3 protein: CASGPSGSHEQFF. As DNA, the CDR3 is TGTGCCAGCGGTCCTAGCGGGAGCCATGAGCAGTTCTTC.

In DNA, the CDR3 is TGTGCCTGGAGTGTACGAGGTGGACAGGGGAAGAAAAATGGCTACACCTTC. Translating gives CAWSVRGGQGKKNGYTF. The chain couples TRBV30 to TRBJ1-2, with 9 bases identical to TRBD1. There are 17 residues in the CDR3. CDR1 and CDR2 from the germline V gene are GTSNPN and SVGIG (reference sequence). J lost 6 bases, V lost 0 bases, and 14 bases had no gene match.

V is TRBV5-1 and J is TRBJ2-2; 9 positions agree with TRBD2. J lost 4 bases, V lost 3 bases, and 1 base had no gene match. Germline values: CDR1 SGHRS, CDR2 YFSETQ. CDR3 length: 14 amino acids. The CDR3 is CASSSSGATGELFF. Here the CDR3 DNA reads TGCGCCAGCAGCTCTAGCGGGGCCACCGGGGAGCTGTTTTTT. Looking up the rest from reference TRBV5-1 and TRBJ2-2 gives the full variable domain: KAGVTQTPRYLIKTRGQQVTLSCSPISGHRSVSWYQQTPGQGLQFLFEYFSETQRNKGNFPGRFSGRQFSNSRSEMNVSTLELGDSALYLCASSSSGATGELFFGEGSRLTVL.

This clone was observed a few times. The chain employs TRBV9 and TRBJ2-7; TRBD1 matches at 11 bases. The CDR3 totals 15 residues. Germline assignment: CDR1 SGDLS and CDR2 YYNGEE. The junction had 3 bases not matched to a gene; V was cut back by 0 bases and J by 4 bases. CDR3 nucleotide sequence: TGTGCCAGCAGCGTAGCTGGGACAGGGGGTTACGAGCAGTACTTC. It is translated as CASSVAGTGGYEQYF.

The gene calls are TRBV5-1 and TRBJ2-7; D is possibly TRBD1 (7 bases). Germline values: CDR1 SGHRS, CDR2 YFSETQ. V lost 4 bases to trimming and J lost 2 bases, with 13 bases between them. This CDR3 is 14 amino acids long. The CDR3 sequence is CASSVDREAYEQYF. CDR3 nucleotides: TGCGCCAGCAGCGTTGACAGGGAGGCCTACGAGCAGTACTTC. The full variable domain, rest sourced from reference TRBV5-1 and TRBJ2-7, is KAGVTQTPRYLIKTRGQQVTLSCSPISGHRSVSWYQQTPGQGLQFLFEYFSETQRNKGNFPGRFSGRQFSNSRSEMNVSTLELGDSALYLCASSVDREAYEQYFGPGTRLTVT.